This TCR beta chain is from a study of shared clonotypes between healthy human individuals. Libraries were prepared by immunoSEQ multiplex PCR; TCRdb keeps only in-frame clonotypes and omits some of them. The table records 550,000 to 850,000 clones, over 60% of them present only once. Naive CD45RA+ and memory CD45RA-negative subsets were split from CD4+ cells. The germline V and J ends were trimmed by 4 bases and 5 bases, with 8 bases remaining between them. From germline, CDR1 is GTSNPN and CDR2 SVGIG (reference sequence). This CDR3 has 11 residues. What was sequenced was memory CD4+ T cells sorted from blood. Described subset: CD45RA-negative fraction. The rearrangement links TRBV30 to TRBJ1-1; D is ambiguous. The clonotype was recovered from a woman younger than 45 in good health. CDR3 in amino acids: CAWMVETEAFF. The CDR3 DNA reads as TGTGCCTGGATGGTTGAGACTGAAGCTTTCTTT. Variable domain in full (rest from reference TRBV30 and TRBJ1-1): SQTIHQWPATLVQPVGSPLSLECTVEGTSNPNLYWYRQAAGRGLQLLFYSVGIGQISSEVPQNLSASRPQDRQFILSSKKLLLSDSGFYLCAWMVETEAFFGQGTRLTVV.